The source of this T cell receptor beta chain is a study of chemoradiotherapy in HPV16-positive cancers. Clones were sequenced by immunoSEQ multiplex PCR, and TCRdb holds only the in-frame ones, with some missing. The profile shows 1,500 to 2,000 clones, about 96% of them singletons. This CDR3 region has 15 residues. The V gene lost 8 bases and the J gene lost 0 bases, with 17 bases spanning the gap. Per the germline V gene, CDR1 is MDHEN and CDR2 is SYDVKM. The sequence derives from a human donor with HPV-associated anogenital cancer. The input for sequencing was tumor tissue, taken from a patient who underwent chemoradiotherapy. The chain recombines TRBV28 with TRBJ2-7; tentative D call: TRBD2 (5 bases). CDR3 nucleotide sequence: TGTGCCAGCTCCAGCAGCGGAATAAGCTCCTACGAGCAGTACTTC. Translating it yields CASSSSGISSYEQYF.